These T cell receptor beta chains were read from a single sample in a study of blood T cell repertoires in COVID-19. The repertoire was sequenced with immunoSEQ multiplex PCR; TCRdb's copy has only in-frame clones and lacks some. In the table there are about 270,000 clones, about nine tenths of which are singletons. Sequencing was carried out using PBMCs or T cells enriched from blood (not recorded which). The receptors originated from a woman aged 40 to 50 with acute COVID-19. Both conserved end residues are part of each CDR3. The order of the fields is D gene, V gene, J gene, clone size, CDR3 DNA, CDR3 protein. D genes are given only for firm matches. Clone size is given for some rows only: seen once, a few or many times, or a class if the clone is expanded.

>.|TRBV4-1|TRBJ1-2|.
TGCGCCAGCAGCCACGATTTGGCAGGGCTGTATGGCTACACCTTC
CASSHDLAGLYGYTF
>.|TRBV2|TRBJ2-5|.
TGTGCCAGCAGGGTAGCAAAAGAGACCCAGTACTTC
CASRVAKETQYF
>TRBD2|TRBV4-1|TRBJ2-5|.
TGCGCCAGCAGCCGAGGGACTAGCGGGGGGACCTTCCAAGAGACCCAGTACTTC
CASSRGTSGGTFQETQYF
>TRBD1|TRBV7-2|TRBJ1-2|once
TGTGCCAGCAGCTTCCGGGACAGCAACTATGGCTACACCTTC
CASSFRDSNYGYTF
>TRBD2|TRBV7-3|TRBJ2-3|.
TGTGCCAGCAGCTTAACGGGACTAACCGCAGATACGCAGTATTTT
CASSLTGLTADTQYF
>TRBD1|TRBV27|TRBJ1-2|.
TGTGCCAGCAGTTTTCTCTACAGGGGGACTACTAACTATGGCTACACCTTC
CASSFLYRGTTNYGYTF
>.|TRBV9|TRBJ1-1|.
TGTGCCAGCAGTGAGTCGGAGGACGGGGGGGCGAACACTGAAGCTTTCTTT
CASSESEDGGANTEAFF
>TRBD2|TRBV7-2|TRBJ2-7|few
TGTGCCAGCAGCTCCCGCGGTGGGGCGGGAGGGCTGGGGTACGAGCAGTACTTC
CASSSRGGAGGLGYEQYF
>.|TRBV7-7|TRBJ2-1|.
TGTGCCAGCAGCTTATTTGAGGGGGGGCCGCAGTTCTTC
CASSLFEGGPQFF
>.|TRBV28|TRBJ2-2|.
TGTGCCAGCAGGACGGGAAACACCGGGGAGCTGTTTTTT
CASRTGNTGELFF
>.|TRBV7-9|TRBJ1-1|once
TGTGCCAGCAGCTTATATTCCCGGGGGAGGGGGGCTGAAGCTTTCTTT
CASSLYSRGRGAEAFF
>.|TRBV5-1|TRBJ2-1|.
TGCGCCAGCAGCTTGGCCGTAGCGAGCAACAATGAGCAGTTCTTC
CASSLAVASNNEQFF
>.|TRBV24-1|TRBJ1-5|.
TGTGCCACCAGTGATGACAGCTATCAGCCCCAGCATTTT
CATSDDSYQPQHF
>TRBD2|TRBV7-2|TRBJ2-4|.
TGTGCCAGCAGCTTTGTAGCGGGACTAGCCAAAAACATTCAGTACTTC
CASSFVAGLAKNIQYF
>.|TRBV19|TRBJ1-2|.
TGTGCCAGTATGGGTCTTGGAGCCTACTATGGCTACACCTTC
CASMGLGAYYGYTF
>TRBD1|TRBV4-1|TRBJ1-6|.
TGCGCCAGCAGCCCAATAGGGACAGGGAATTCACCCCTCCACTTT
CASSPIGTGNSPLHF
>.|TRBV6-1|TRBJ1-5|.
TGTGCCAGCAGTTATAATGTTGATCAGCCCCAGCATTTT
CASSYNVDQPQHF
>TRBD2|TRBV14|TRBJ2-5|.
TGTGCCAGCAGCCCGAGGACTAGCGGGACGCCCCTAGAGACCCAGTACTTC
CASSPRTSGTPLETQYF
>.|TRBV19|TRBJ1-5|.
TGTGCCAGTAGTATTTCGTCGAGCAATCAGCCCCAGCATTTT
CASSISSSNQPQHF
>.|TRBV28|TRBJ1-4|.
TGTGCCAGCCACAGTTGGACTCAGGGAGGCGAAGAAAAACTGTTTTTT
CASHSWTQGGEEKLFF